This T cell receptor beta chain was profiled in a study of T cells in Graves' hyperthyroidism and ophthalmopathy. There were TCR beta CDR3 regions amplified from RNA transcripts. When the TCR CDR3 underwent first-round RT-PCR, the HTBI primer set was used. TCRdb processed the multiplex PCR reads anew with MiXCR; each CDR3 protein has one entry. The table lists 400,000 to 450,000 distinct CDR3 sequences, approximately 14% of them singletons. Ophthalmopathy in the patients scored at least 3 on Clinical Activity Score and at least 4 on NOSPECS grade, lasting under 3 months. This CDR3 is built from 18 residues. Per germline, CDR1 LGHDT and CDR2 YNNKEL (reference sequence). V shed 1 base and J 5 bases; nucleotides not matched to a gene: 9. Notes on the study in general: Ophthalmopathy was model-predicted a median approximately six months pre-onset.

This clonotype appeared many times. Its antigen remains unknown. The source material was blood. This TCR came from a man aged 18 to 30 with Graves' ophthalmopathy. The chain recombines TRBV3-1 with TRBJ2-3; 13 nucleotides line up with TRBD2. CDR3 in amino acids: CASSQVELAGGLEDTQYF. The CDR3 coding sequence is TGTGCCAGCAGCCAAGTCGAACTAGCGGGGGGGCTTGAAGATACGCAGTATTTT.